The T cell receptor beta chain under discussion was sequenced for a study of shared clonotypes between healthy human individuals. Notes on the study in general: The naive CD4 repertoires of several donors were compared, and approximately 5% of clonotypes were shared.

Details on this clone: Its specificity is unknown.

Each subset's genomic DNA was split evenly across several immunoSEQ plates. Per the original data handling: ImmunoSEQ output held junction-only sequences without quality scores, so filtering differed. The data were produced by immunoSEQ multiplex PCR, yet TCRdb's version contains in-frame clones alone and is incomplete. Clone size and the V and J calls come from that table; the DNA yielded D and trimming. The sample includes around 2.5 million clones, roughly 93% of them seen just once. The study separated CD4+ cells into CD45RA+ naive and CD45RA-negative memory subsets. V was trimmed by 5 bases and J by 2 bases, leaving 10 bases between them. The CDR3 consists of 13 residues. Germline CDR1 is PRHDT and CDR2 is FYEKMQ (reference sequence).

The receptor's source is a man between 18 and 29 years old in good health. Some clones in this sample may be carry-over from other donors' samples. Material for sequencing was naive CD4+ T cells from PBMCs. Subset here: CD45RA+ positively selected. V is TRBV13 and J is TRBJ2-7; D gene uncertain. This CDR3 reads CASSETRAYEQYF. CDR3 in DNA: TGTGCCAGCAGCGAGACAAGGGCCTACGAGCAGTACTTC.